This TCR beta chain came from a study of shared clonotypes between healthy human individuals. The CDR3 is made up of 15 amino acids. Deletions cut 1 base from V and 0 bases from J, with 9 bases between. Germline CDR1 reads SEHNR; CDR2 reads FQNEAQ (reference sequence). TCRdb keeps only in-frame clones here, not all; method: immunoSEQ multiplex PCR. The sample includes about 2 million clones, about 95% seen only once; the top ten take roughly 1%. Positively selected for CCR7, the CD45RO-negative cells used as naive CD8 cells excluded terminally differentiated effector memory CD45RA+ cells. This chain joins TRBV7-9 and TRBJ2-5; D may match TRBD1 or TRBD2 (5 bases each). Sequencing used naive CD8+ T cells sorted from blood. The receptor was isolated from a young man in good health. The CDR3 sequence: CASSLDEGYQETQYF. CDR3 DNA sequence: TGTGCCAGCAGCTTAGATGAGGGGTACCAAGAGACCCAGTACTTC.